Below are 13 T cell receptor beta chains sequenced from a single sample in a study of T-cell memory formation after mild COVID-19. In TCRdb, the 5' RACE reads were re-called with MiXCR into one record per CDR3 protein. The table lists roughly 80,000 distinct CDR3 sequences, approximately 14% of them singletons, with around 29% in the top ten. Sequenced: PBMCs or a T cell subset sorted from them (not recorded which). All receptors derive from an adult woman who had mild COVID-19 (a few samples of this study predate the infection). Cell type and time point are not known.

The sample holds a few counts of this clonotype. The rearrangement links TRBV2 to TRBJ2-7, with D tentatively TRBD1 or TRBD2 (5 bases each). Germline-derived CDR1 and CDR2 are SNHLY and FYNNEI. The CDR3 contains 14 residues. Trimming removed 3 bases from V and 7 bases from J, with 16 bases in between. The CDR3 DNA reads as TGTGCCAGCAGTGACAGGGTCGCGGGCCCGGAGCAGTACTTC. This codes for CASSDRVAGPEQYF.

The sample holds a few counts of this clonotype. CDR3 sequence: CASSPSGGADTQYF. The CDR3 nucleotides read TGTGCCAGCAGTCCTAGCGGGGGGGCCGATACGCAGTATTTT. V usage is TRBV12-3 or TRBV12-4 and J usage is TRBJ2-3, with 12 bases aligning to TRBD2. The CDR3 spans 14 residues. V dropped 5 bases and J dropped 6; count of bases not matched to a gene: 3.

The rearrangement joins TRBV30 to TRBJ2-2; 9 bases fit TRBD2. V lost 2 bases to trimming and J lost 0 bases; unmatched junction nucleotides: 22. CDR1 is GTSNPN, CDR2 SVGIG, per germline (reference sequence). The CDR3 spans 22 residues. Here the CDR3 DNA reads TGTGCCTGGAGTCCCCAGGTCGGACAGTTTGCCAGCGGGGGGACGAACACCGGGGAGCTGTTTTTT. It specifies CAWSPQVGQFASGGTNTGELFF.

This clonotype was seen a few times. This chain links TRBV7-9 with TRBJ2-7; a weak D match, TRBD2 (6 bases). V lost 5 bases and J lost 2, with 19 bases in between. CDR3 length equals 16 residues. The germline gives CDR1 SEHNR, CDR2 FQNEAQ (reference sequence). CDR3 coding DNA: TGTGCCAGCAGCCGAGTTGGGGGGAACAATCCCTACGAGCAGTACTTC. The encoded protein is CASSRVGGNNPYEQYF. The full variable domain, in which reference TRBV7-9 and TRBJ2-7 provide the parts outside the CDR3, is DTGVSQNPRHKITKRGQNVTFRCDPISEHNRLYWYRQTLGQGPEFLTYFQNEAQLEKSRLLSDRFSAERPKGSFSTLEIQRTEQGDSAMYLCASSRVGGNNPYEQYFGPGTRLTVT.

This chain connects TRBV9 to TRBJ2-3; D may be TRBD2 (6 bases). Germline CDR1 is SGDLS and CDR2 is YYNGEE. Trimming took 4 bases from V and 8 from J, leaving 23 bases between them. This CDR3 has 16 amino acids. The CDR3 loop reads CASSPPGRWSGVTQYF. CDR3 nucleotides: TGTGCCAGCAGCCCTCCGGGGAGGTGGAGTGGGGTTACGCAGTATTTT.

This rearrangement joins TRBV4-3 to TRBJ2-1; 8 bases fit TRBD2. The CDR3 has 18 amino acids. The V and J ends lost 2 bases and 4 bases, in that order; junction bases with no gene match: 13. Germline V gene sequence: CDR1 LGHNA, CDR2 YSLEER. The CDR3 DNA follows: TGCGCCAGCAGCCAATACCTCACGGCTAGCGGGCAATACAATGAGCAGTTCTTC. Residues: CASSQYLTASGQYNEQFF.

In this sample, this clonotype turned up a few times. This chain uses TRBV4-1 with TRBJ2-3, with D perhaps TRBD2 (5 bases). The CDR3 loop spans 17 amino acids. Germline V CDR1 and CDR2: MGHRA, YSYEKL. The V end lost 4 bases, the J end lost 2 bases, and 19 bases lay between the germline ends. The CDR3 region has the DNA TGCGCCAGCAGCCTAAGACCAGGAGCGGAGATCACAGATACGCAGTATTTT. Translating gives CASSLRPGAEITDTQYF.

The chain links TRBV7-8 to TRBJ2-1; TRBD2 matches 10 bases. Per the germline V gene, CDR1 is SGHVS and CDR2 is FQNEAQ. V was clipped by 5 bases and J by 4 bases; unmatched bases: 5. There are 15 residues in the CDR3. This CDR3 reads CASSPGLAVYNEQFF. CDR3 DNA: TGTGCCAGCAGCCCCGGACTAGCGGTTTACAATGAGCAGTTCTTC.

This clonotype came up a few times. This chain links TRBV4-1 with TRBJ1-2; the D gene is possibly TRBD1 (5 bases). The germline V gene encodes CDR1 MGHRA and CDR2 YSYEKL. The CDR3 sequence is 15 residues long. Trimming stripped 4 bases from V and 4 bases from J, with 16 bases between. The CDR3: CASSPQLDTVYGYTF. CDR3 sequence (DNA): TGCGCCAGCAGCCCCCAGTTGGACACTGTCTATGGCTACACCTTC.

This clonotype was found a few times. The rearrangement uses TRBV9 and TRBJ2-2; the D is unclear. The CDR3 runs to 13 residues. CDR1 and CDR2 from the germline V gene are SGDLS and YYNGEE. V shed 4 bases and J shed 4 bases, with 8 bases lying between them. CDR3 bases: TGTGCCAGCAGCCCCTCCGTCACCGGGGAGCTGTTTTTT. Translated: CASSPSVTGELFF.

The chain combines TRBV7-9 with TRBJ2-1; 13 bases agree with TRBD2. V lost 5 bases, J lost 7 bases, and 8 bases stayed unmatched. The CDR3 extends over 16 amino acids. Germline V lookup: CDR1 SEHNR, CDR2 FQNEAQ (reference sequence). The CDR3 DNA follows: TGTGCCAGCAGCCCAGGACTAGCGGGAGAAAGGAATGAGCAGTTCTTC. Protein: CASSPGLAGERNEQFF.

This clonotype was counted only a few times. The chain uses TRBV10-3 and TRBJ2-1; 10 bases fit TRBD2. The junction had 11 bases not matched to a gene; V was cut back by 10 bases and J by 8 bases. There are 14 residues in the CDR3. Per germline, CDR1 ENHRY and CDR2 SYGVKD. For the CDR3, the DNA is TGTGCCACATCAATAGCGGGAGGCTGGGATGAGCAGTTCTTC. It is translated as CATSIAGGWDEQFF.

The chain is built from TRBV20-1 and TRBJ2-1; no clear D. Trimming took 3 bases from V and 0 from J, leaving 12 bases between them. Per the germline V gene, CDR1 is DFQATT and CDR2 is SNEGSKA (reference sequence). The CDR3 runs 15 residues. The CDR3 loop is CSASNVGSSYNEQFF. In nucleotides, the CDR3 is TGCAGTGCTAGCAATGTGGGAAGCTCCTACAATGAGCAGTTCTTC.